These 18 T cell receptor beta chains came from one sample sequenced in a study of identical twins. TCRdb ran MiXCR on the 5' RACE reads and lists one entry per CDR3 protein. The sample records under 300,000 distinct CDR3 sequences, more than 9.5% being singletons. These data were also filed under a second study, of yellow fever vaccine responses in identical twins.

Specimen: memory (CD45RO+) T cells sorted from blood. The receptors originated from a woman younger than 35 in good health.

V gene TRBV7-3 combines with J gene TRBJ1-2; D possibly corresponds to TRBD1 (6 bases). Trimming cost V 5 bases and J 8 bases, with 15 bases left between them. The CDR3 extends over 13 amino acids. Per germline, CDR1 SGHTA and CDR2 FQGTGA. The CDR3 nucleotides are TGTGCCAGCAGCCCCTACAGGGACGGAGGCTACACCTTC. Amino acid sequence: CASSPYRDGGYTF. The complete variable domain, with remaining parts taken from reference TRBV7-3 and TRBJ1-2, reads GAGVSQTPSNKVTEKGKYVELRCDPISGHTALYWYRQSLGQGPEFLIYFQGTGAADDSGLPNDRFFAVRPEGSVSTLKIQRTERGDSAVYLCASSPYRDGGYTFGSGTRLTVV.

The chain uses TRBV3-1 and TRBJ2-5, with D maybe TRBD1 (6 bases). Germline CDR1 and CDR2: LGHDT and YNNKEL (reference sequence). The CDR3 is 15 residues long. Trimming removed 3 bases from V and 4 bases from J, with 15 bases in between. CDR3 bases: TGTGCCAGCAGCCACATCGTCAGGGGTAGAGAGACCCAGTACTTC. Protein: CASSHIVRGRETQYF.

This clonotype was seen more than once but under ten times. V gene TRBV28 combines with J gene TRBJ2-5; D is ambiguous. Germline V CDR1 and CDR2: MDHEN, SYDVKM. The length of the CDR3 is 12 residues. Trimming removed 2 bases from V and 5 bases from J, with 6 bases in between. The CDR3 region is CASSLGWETQYF. DNA of the CDR3: TGTGCCAGCAGTTTAGGTTGGGAGACCCAGTACTTC.

The chain joins TRBV20-1 to TRBJ2-1; no definite D call. Germline V gene data show CDR1 as DFQATT and CDR2 as SNEGSKA (reference sequence). Deletions cut 3 bases from V and 3 bases from J, with 12 bases between. CDR3 length equals 14 residues. The CDR3 DNA is TGCAGTGCTAGTCCGCGGCTGAGCTACAATGAGCAGTTCTTC. It specifies CSASPRLSYNEQFF.

This clonotype was seen many times. V is TRBV3-1 and J is TRBJ1-2; unclear D gene. The V end was cut by 1 base, the J end by 0 bases, with 9 bases between. Germline V gene data show CDR1 as LGHDT and CDR2 as YNNKEL (reference sequence). There are 15 residues in the CDR3. DNA of the CDR3: TGTGCCAGCAGCCAAGTAAACGGATCTAACTATGGCTACACCTTC. It encodes CASSQVNGSNYGYTF. Together with reference TRBV3-1 and TRBJ1-2, the CDR3 gives the full variable domain: DTAVSQTPKYLVTQMGNDKSIKCEQNLGHDTMYWYKQDSKKFLKIMFSYNNKELIINETVPNRFSPKSPDKAHLNLHINSLELGDSAVYFCASSQVNGSNYGYTFGSGTRLTVV.

This clonotype was observed a handful of times. The chain uses TRBV29-1 and TRBJ2-1; maybe TRBD2 (7 bases). This CDR3 has 19 amino acids. The V end lost 6 bases, the J end lost 1 base, and 28 bases lay between the germline ends. CDR1 and CDR2 from the germline V gene are SQVTM and ANQGSEA. DNA for the CDR3: TGCAGCGTAGCGTCCAGGGGAATCACGGCGGGGGTTTCCTACAATGAGCAGTTCTTC. This sequence encodes CSVASRGITAGVSYNEQFF.

V gene TRBV9 combines with J gene TRBJ2-7, with 9 bases identical to TRBD2. The germline V gene encodes CDR1 SGDLS and CDR2 YYNGEE. The CDR3 consists of 17 residues. J was trimmed by 2 bases and V by 0 bases; bases with no gene match: 9. CDR3 protein: CASSVAAGGQGAYEQYF. The CDR3 region has the DNA TGTGCCAGCAGCGTAGCTGCGGGAGGGCAGGGGGCCTACGAGCAGTACTTC. Full variable domain (remainder filled in from reference TRBV9 and TRBJ2-7): DSGVTQTPKHLITATGQRVTLRCSPRSGDLSVYWYQQSLDQGLQFLIQYYNGEERAKGNILERFSAQQFPDLHSELNLSSLELGDSALYFCASSVAAGGQGAYEQYFGPGTRLTVT.

The sample holds a few counts of this clonotype. The V and J genes are TRBV7-2 and TRBJ2-7, with 9 positions matching TRBD1. The CDR3 is 15 residues long. V trimming: 5 bases; J trimming: 6 bases; junction bases outside the gene matches: 11. CDR1 and CDR2 (germline): SGHTA, FQGNSA. Here the CDR3 reads CASSRRPGQGSEQYF. CDR3 DNA: TGTGCCAGCAGCCGACGACCGGGACAGGGTTCCGAGCAGTACTTC.

This clonotype was seen ten or more times. The rearrangement links TRBV7-9 to TRBJ1-1; the D gene is possibly TRBD1 (5 bases). The CDR3 covers 14 residues. V was cut by 2 bases and J by 10 bases, with 17 bases left in between. Germline V gives CDR1 SEHNR, CDR2 FQNEAQ (reference sequence). The CDR3 DNA follows: TGTGCCAGCAGCTTAATAATGGGGACTCAGGGAGCTTTCTTT. This encodes CASSLIMGTQGAFF.

This clonotype was counted only a few times. The V call is TRBV7-2, the J call TRBJ2-5; D is unclear. Germline V gives CDR1 SGHTA, CDR2 FQGNSA. CDR3 length equals 15 residues. The ends were cut back, 1 base at V and 4 bases at J, with 13 bases in the middle. DNA for the CDR3: TGTGCCAGCAGCTTAGGGTTCTCACCGGGAGAGACCCAGTACTTC. Its translation is CASSLGFSPGETQYF.

The chain joins TRBV5-1 to TRBJ2-5; D is perhaps TRBD1 or TRBD2 (7 bases each). V lost 4 bases to trimming and J lost 0 bases, with 19 bases between them. This CDR3 has 17 amino acids. Germline CDR1 reads SGHRS; CDR2 reads YFSETQ. DNA of the CDR3: TGCGCCAGCAGCCCAGTGATCAGGGGGAGGGACCAAGAGACCCAGTACTTC. Its translation: CASSPVIRGRDQETQYF.

This clonotype appeared a few times. The chain links TRBV27 to TRBJ2-7, with a tentative D call TRBD1 (5 bases). The length of the CDR3 is 14 residues. In germline, CDR1 is MNHEY, CDR2 SMNVEV (reference sequence). Trimming pared 1 base from V and 6 bases from J, leaving 13 bases between. The CDR3 spells CASSLYPGSGEQYF. CDR3 DNA sequence: TGTGCCAGCAGTTTATATCCAGGGTCAGGCGAGCAGTACTTC.

This clonotype rates as medium-sized. The gene calls are TRBV24-1 and TRBJ2-1, with 7 bases lining up with TRBD1. The CDR3 is 16 residues long. Unmatched junction bases numbered 11, after V lost 5 bases and J lost 5 bases. From germline, CDR1 is KGHDR and CDR2 SFDVKD. CDR3 loop: CATSAPTGQKNNEQFF. The DNA of the CDR3 is TGTGCCACCAGTGCCCCAACGGGACAGAAGAACAATGAGCAGTTCTTC.

This clonotype has at least ten counts. The chain employs TRBV30 and TRBJ2-1; D uncertain. Germline V gene data show CDR1 as GTSNPN and CDR2 as SVGIG (reference sequence). V dropped 5 bases and J dropped 3 bases, with 14 bases sitting between them. The CDR3 is 14 amino acids. As DNA, the CDR3 is TGTGCCTGGGTGGAACCTGGACGCTACAATGAGCAGTTCTTC. This gives the protein CAWVEPGRYNEQFF.

This chain links TRBV20-1 with TRBJ2-1; D tentatively fits TRBD1 or TRBD2 (6 bases each). Germline V gene lookup returns CDR1 DFQATT and CDR2 SNEGSKA (reference sequence). V shed 5 bases and J shed 8 bases, with 16 bases lying between them. This CDR3 is 13 amino acids long. CDR3 sequence reads: CSAPTGWGDEQFF. The CDR3 nucleotides are TGCAGTGCTCCGACAGGCTGGGGGGATGAGCAGTTCTTC.

There are a few counts of this clonotype. This sequence joins TRBV7-3 and TRBJ2-7; D unresolved. CDR3 length: 15 amino acids. In germline, CDR1 is SGHTA, CDR2 FQGTGA. V gave up 1 base and J gave up 0 bases, with 10 bases separating them. As DNA, the CDR3 is TGTGCCAGCAGCTTAAGTCCACAGATCTCCTACGAGCAGTACTTC. It is translated as CASSLSPQISYEQYF.

There are a few counts of this clonotype. V and J are TRBV5-1 and TRBJ2-1, with 9 bases fitting TRBD2. V dropped 4 bases and J dropped 6; count of bases not matched to a gene: 8. Germline V gene data show CDR1 as SGHRS and CDR2 as YFSETQ. The CDR3 has 15 amino acids. The CDR3 nucleotides are TGCGCCAGCAGCGGGGCGGGGGGGCTGAGCAATGAGCAGTTCTTC. It is translated as CASSGAGGLSNEQFF.

The sample holds many counts of this clonotype. This chain uses TRBV7-9 with TRBJ2-7; D is uncertain. V was trimmed by 5 bases and J by 6 bases, leaving 8 bases between them. Germline assignment: CDR1 SEHNR and CDR2 FQNEAQ (reference sequence). This CDR3 has 11 residues. The CDR3 DNA is TGTGCCAGCAGCCCCCAGCGCGAGCAGTACTTC. Its protein product is CASSPQREQYF.